Following are 24 T cell receptor beta chains from one sample sequenced in a study of blood T cell repertoires in COVID-19. Measured with immunoSEQ multiplex PCR; TCRdb has only the in-frame clones, and not every one. The sample carries fewer than 500,000 clones, around 87% recorded once. Sequenced: PBMCs or T cells enriched from blood (not recorded which). The receptor set was obtained from a man aged 25 to 40 who had recovered from COVID-19.

The chain combines TRBV7-2 with TRBJ2-7; D is perhaps TRBD1 (5 bases). The CDR3 covers 15 residues. Germline CDR1 is SGHTA and CDR2 is FQGNSA. Trimming took off 1 base at V and 4 bases at J, with 14 bases between the two ends. The CDR3 here is CASSLGQGTPYEQYF. The CDR3 bases are TGTGCCAGCAGCTTAGGGCAGGGTACACCTTACGAGCAGTACTTC.

V is TRBV7-2 and J is TRBJ2-4, with D tentatively TRBD1 (6 bases). Deletions cut 0 bases from V and 6 bases from J, with 12 bases between. Per the germline V gene, CDR1 is SGHTA and CDR2 is FQGNSA. This CDR3 spans 15 amino acids. The CDR3 sequence is CASSLAPSRGNIQYF. Here the CDR3 DNA reads TGTGCCAGCAGCTTAGCCCCCTCCAGGGGAAACATTCAGTACTTC.

The sample holds a few counts of this clone. The chain has TRBV18 and TRBJ1-4; D remains ambiguous. CDR1 is KGHSH, CDR2 LQKENI, per germline. The CDR3 is 14 amino acids. The V end lost 2 bases, the J end lost 8 bases, and 12 bases lay between the germline ends. The CDR3 protein is CASSPGSRDEKLFF. The DNA of the CDR3 is TGTGCCAGCTCACCAGGGAGCCGAGACGAAAAACTGTTTTTT.

V and J are TRBV5-4 and TRBJ2-3; a possible D gene is TRBD1 (5 bases). Germline-derived CDR1 and CDR2 are SGHNT and YYREEE (reference sequence). The CDR3 length is 16 residues. V was cut by 3 bases and J by 1 base, with 15 bases left in between. The CDR3 protein is CASSSGGALGTDTQYF. As DNA, the CDR3 is TGTGCCAGCAGCTCCGGTGGGGCCCTAGGCACAGATACGCAGTATTTT.

The rearrangement uses TRBV5-1 and TRBJ2-7; D gene unclear. V lost 4 bases and J lost 0, with 17 bases in between. CDR3 size: 16 residues. Germline assignment: CDR1 SGHRS and CDR2 YFSETQ. The CDR3 sequence: CASSPGGSLSSYEQYF. For the CDR3, the DNA is TGCGCCAGCAGCCCGGGTGGCAGTTTGTCCTCCTACGAGCAGTACTTC.

The J gene is TRBJ2-1, the V gene TRBV11-2; possibly TRBD1 for D (6 bases). V was shortened by 1 base and J by 4 bases, with 8 bases between the two germline ends. The length of the CDR3 is 14 residues. Germline V gene lookup returns CDR1 SGHAT and CDR2 FQNNGV. Here the CDR3 DNA reads TGTGCCAGCAGCTTAGGGGACACGTACAATGAGCAGTTCTTC. Translated, it gives CASSLGDTYNEQFF.

This clone appeared a few times. J is TRBJ2-7 and V is TRBV10-1; the D gene is possibly TRBD1 (5 bases). Trimming removed 7 bases from V and 6 bases from J, with 13 bases in between. The germline gives CDR1 WNHNN, CDR2 SYGVQD (reference sequence). There are 12 residues in the CDR3. The CDR3 coding sequence is TGCGCCAGCACTGCCCAGGGTGGCGAGCAGTACTTC. Protein sequence: CASTAQGGEQYF.

The chain recombines TRBV7-6 with TRBJ2-1, with D possibly being TRBD2 (6 bases). Trimming shortened V by 5 bases and J by 0 bases, and 14 bases separated the two germline ends. This CDR3 is 16 amino acids long. CDR1 is SGHVS, CDR2 FNYEAQ, per germline. CDR3 sequence reads: CASSPFGGSSYNEQFF. Here the CDR3 DNA reads TGTGCCAGCAGCCCGTTTGGGGGGAGCTCCTACAATGAGCAGTTCTTC. The variable domain in full, completed from reference TRBV7-6 and TRBJ2-1, reads GAGVSQSPRYKVTKRGQDVALRCDPISGHVSLYWYRQALGQGPEFLTYFNYEAQQDKSGLPNDRFSAERPEGSISTLTIQRTEQRDSAMYRCASSPFGGSSYNEQFFGPGTRLTVL.

The chain links TRBV18 to TRBJ1-2, with TRBD1 matching 7 bases. The CDR3 consists of 14 residues. Germline V gives CDR1 KGHSH, CDR2 LQKENI. V lost 0 bases, J lost 4 bases, and 2 bases stayed unmatched. Here the CDR3 reads CASSPPAGGYGYTF. The CDR3 bases are TGTGCCAGCTCACCACCGGCAGGGGGCTATGGCTACACCTTC.

V and J are TRBV7-2 and TRBJ1-1, with D possibly being TRBD1 (5 bases). This CDR3 has 16 amino acids. V lost 1 base, J lost 4 bases, and 16 bases lay in between. Germline V gene sequence: CDR1 SGHTA, CDR2 FQGNSA. DNA for the CDR3: TGTGCCAGCAGCTTAGTGGCTTCAGGGCTGGCCACTGAAGCTTTCTTT. This encodes CASSLVASGLATEAFF.

This clone was observed once. The chain links TRBV30 to TRBJ1-1; 9 bases agree with TRBD1. CDR1 and CDR2 (germline): GTSNPN, SVGIG (reference sequence). The CDR3 contains 13 residues. The junction had 5 bases not matched to a gene; V was cut back by 6 bases and J by 3 bases. The CDR3: CACRGQGYTEAFF. CDR3 DNA sequence: TGTGCCTGCAGAGGACAGGGGTACACTGAAGCTTTCTTT. Full variable domain (remainder filled in from reference TRBV30 and TRBJ1-1): SQTIHQWPATLVQPVGSPLSLECTVEGTSNPNLYWYRQAAGRGLQLLFYSVGIGQISSEVPQNLSASRPQDRQFILSSKKLLLSDSGFYLCACRGQGYTEAFFGQGTRLTVV.

The gene calls are TRBV4-1 and TRBJ1-2, with 10 bases lining up with TRBD1. Trimming removed 3 bases from V and 4 bases from J; junction bases left unmatched: 2. The CDR3 loop spans 14 amino acids. From germline, CDR1 is MGHRA and CDR2 YSYEKL. The CDR3 bases are TGCGCCAGCAGCCAGGACAGGGGGGCCTATGGCTACACCTTC. Its protein is CASSQDRGAYGYTF.

This chain joins TRBV5-1 and TRBJ1-5; no clear D. V was shortened by 0 bases and J by 0 bases, with 16 bases between the two germline ends. Germline V CDR1 and CDR2: SGHRS, YFSETQ. This CDR3 region has 18 residues. CDR3 protein: CASSLESPGRYSNQPQHF. DNA for the CDR3: TGCGCCAGCAGCTTGGAGTCCCCAGGCAGGTATAGCAATCAGCCCCAGCATTTT.

About this clone: The same CDR3 is also encoded by other DNA sequences in this sample. The V call is TRBV4-1, the J call TRBJ1-2; 10 bases agree with TRBD1. Germline CDR1 is MGHRA and CDR2 is YSYEKL. The CDR3 extends over 13 amino acids. V was pared by 4 bases and J by 6 bases, with 2 bases of the junction left unmatched. CDR3 nucleotides: TGCGCCAGCAGCCGCGGGACAGGGGATGGCTACACCTTC. Translating gives CASSRGTGDGYTF.

V usage is TRBV5-1 and J usage is TRBJ2-7; TRBD1 might be the D (5 bases). Germline V gene sequence: CDR1 SGHRS, CDR2 YFSETQ. The CDR3 has 14 residues. V was clipped by 0 bases and J by 7 bases, with 14 bases between them. The CDR3 DNA is TGCGCCAGCAGCTTGGGACAGAAGTTTACAGAGCAGTACTTC. This gives the protein CASSLGQKFTEQYF.

The chain links TRBV10-3 to TRBJ1-3, with D perhaps matching TRBD1 (6 bases). The CDR3 spans 16 residues. Trimming pared 2 bases from V and 0 bases from J, leaving 11 bases between. Germline CDR1 ENHRY, CDR2 SYGVKD. In nucleotides, the CDR3 is TGTGCCATCAGTGAGAGGGGGACGGACTCTGGAAACACCATATATTTT. Its translation is CAISERGTDSGNTIYF.

The chain recombines TRBV11-2 with TRBJ1-4; D call uncertain. This CDR3 contains 15 residues. Germline CDR1 and CDR2: SGHAT and FQNNGV. The germline V and J ends were trimmed by 4 bases and 4 bases, with 13 bases remaining between them. The CDR3 here is CASSSGQEVNEKLFF. The CDR3 nucleotides read TGTGCCAGCAGCTCCGGCCAGGAAGTTAATGAAAAACTGTTTTTT.

The chain recombines TRBV20-1 with TRBJ1-1, with D perhaps TRBD1 (5 bases). The CDR3 runs to 17 residues. CDR1 is DFQATT and CDR2 is SNEGSKA in the germline V gene (reference sequence). Trimming shortened V by 3 bases and J by 4 bases, and 24 bases separated the two germline ends. CDR3 in DNA: TGCAGTGCTAGTAGCTTGGCTCGGGGGGTTGGTAGCACTGAAGCTTTCTTT. Translated, it gives CSASSLARGVGSTEAFF.

This clone showed up just once. J is TRBJ2-5 and V is TRBV10-3; the match to TRBD2 covers 14 bases. The CDR3 runs to 17 residues. Looked up from germline, CDR1 is ENHRY and CDR2 is SYGVKD. J gave up 6 bases and V 6 bases, and 12 bases lay outside the gene matches. The CDR3 nucleotides are TGTGCCATCAGCCCGGGACTAGCGGGGGAGTCGGGGAAGACCCAGTACTTC. It encodes CAISPGLAGESGKTQYF.

The gene calls are TRBV5-4 and TRBJ2-7; 10 bases are a match to TRBD1. V trimming: 4 bases; J trimming: 8 bases; junction bases outside the gene matches: 9. Germline V CDR1 and CDR2: SGHNT, YYREEE (reference sequence). The length of the CDR3 is 14 residues. The CDR3 DNA is TGTGCCAGCAGCCTGGCCGGGACAGGGGTAAAGCAGTACTTC. It yields the protein CASSLAGTGVKQYF.

Here the CDR3 DNA reads TGTGCCAGCAGCTTAGTAAACGAGGATGGCTACACCTTC. Amino acids: CASSLVNEDGYTF. The chain uses TRBV7-9 and TRBJ1-2; no definite D call. CDR1 and CDR2 from the germline V gene are SEHNR and FQNEAQ (reference sequence). Trimming took off 1 base at V and 6 bases at J, with 9 bases between the two ends. The CDR3 totals 13 residues.

J is TRBJ2-3 and V is TRBV5-1; 14 nucleotides agree with TRBD2. Germline V gives CDR1 SGHRS, CDR2 YFSETQ. The V and J ends lost 4 bases and 2 bases, in that order; junction bases with no gene match: 12. This CDR3 contains 19 residues. Here the CDR3 DNA reads TGCGCCAGCAGCGTGGGACTAGCGGGGGCCTACCTCTCCACAGATACGCAGTATTTT. It codes for CASSVGLAGAYLSTDTQYF.

The chain couples TRBV15 to TRBJ1-4, with unresolved D. CDR1 is LNHNV, CDR2 YYDKDF, per germline (reference sequence). The CDR3 spans 14 residues. The V and J ends lost 3 bases and 8 bases respectively, with 13 bases between them. The CDR3 sequence is CATSSPGIREKLFF. CDR3 nucleotide sequence: TGTGCCACCAGCAGCCCCGGGATTAGGGAAAAACTGTTTTTT.

J is TRBJ2-2 and V is TRBV6-2 or TRBV6-3; 7 nucleotides match TRBD2. The CDR3 spans 20 residues. J was trimmed by 0 bases and V by 2 bases; bases with no gene match: 15. CDR1 MNHEY and CDR2 SVGEGT come from the germline V gene. CDR3: CASSYTESAGLTTNTGELFF. The CDR3 DNA reads TGTGCCAGCAGTTACACCGAATCCGCGGGACTAACTACGAACACCGGGGAGCTGTTTTTT.